This entry describes one TCR beta chain. The antigen is undetermined. The CDR3 covers 15 residues. The V gene lost 2 bases and the J gene lost 4 bases, with 11 bases spanning the gap. The germline V gene has CDR1 KGHSH and CDR2 LQKENI. Repertoires were generated with immunoSEQ multiplex PCR, while TCRdb's copy carries only in-frame clones and drops some. The sample includes 95,000 to 150,000 clones, approximately 88% of them seen just once. These data come from a study of T cell responses to AZD1222 COVID-19 vaccine. Study-level background: The study pooled second doses at about 4 or about 12 weeks.

Broader study findings: Recipients of two AZD1222 doses showed rising Spike-specific TCR breadth and depth. Close to half of all spike-specific TCRs reportedly target regions of the variants that are unmutated. Donors were chiefly white British, with a greater number of females, and clonal diversity was perhaps underestimated.

The genes are TRBV18 and TRBJ2-2, with D possibly matching TRBD1 (6 bases). The specimen was peripheral blood, collected on day 0 of AZD1222 vaccination. The receptor's source is an adult in good health. The CDR3 DNA reads as TGTGCCAGCTCACCAGGGGGCGGCATCACCGGGGAGCTGTTTTTT. It is translated as CASSPGGGITGELFF.